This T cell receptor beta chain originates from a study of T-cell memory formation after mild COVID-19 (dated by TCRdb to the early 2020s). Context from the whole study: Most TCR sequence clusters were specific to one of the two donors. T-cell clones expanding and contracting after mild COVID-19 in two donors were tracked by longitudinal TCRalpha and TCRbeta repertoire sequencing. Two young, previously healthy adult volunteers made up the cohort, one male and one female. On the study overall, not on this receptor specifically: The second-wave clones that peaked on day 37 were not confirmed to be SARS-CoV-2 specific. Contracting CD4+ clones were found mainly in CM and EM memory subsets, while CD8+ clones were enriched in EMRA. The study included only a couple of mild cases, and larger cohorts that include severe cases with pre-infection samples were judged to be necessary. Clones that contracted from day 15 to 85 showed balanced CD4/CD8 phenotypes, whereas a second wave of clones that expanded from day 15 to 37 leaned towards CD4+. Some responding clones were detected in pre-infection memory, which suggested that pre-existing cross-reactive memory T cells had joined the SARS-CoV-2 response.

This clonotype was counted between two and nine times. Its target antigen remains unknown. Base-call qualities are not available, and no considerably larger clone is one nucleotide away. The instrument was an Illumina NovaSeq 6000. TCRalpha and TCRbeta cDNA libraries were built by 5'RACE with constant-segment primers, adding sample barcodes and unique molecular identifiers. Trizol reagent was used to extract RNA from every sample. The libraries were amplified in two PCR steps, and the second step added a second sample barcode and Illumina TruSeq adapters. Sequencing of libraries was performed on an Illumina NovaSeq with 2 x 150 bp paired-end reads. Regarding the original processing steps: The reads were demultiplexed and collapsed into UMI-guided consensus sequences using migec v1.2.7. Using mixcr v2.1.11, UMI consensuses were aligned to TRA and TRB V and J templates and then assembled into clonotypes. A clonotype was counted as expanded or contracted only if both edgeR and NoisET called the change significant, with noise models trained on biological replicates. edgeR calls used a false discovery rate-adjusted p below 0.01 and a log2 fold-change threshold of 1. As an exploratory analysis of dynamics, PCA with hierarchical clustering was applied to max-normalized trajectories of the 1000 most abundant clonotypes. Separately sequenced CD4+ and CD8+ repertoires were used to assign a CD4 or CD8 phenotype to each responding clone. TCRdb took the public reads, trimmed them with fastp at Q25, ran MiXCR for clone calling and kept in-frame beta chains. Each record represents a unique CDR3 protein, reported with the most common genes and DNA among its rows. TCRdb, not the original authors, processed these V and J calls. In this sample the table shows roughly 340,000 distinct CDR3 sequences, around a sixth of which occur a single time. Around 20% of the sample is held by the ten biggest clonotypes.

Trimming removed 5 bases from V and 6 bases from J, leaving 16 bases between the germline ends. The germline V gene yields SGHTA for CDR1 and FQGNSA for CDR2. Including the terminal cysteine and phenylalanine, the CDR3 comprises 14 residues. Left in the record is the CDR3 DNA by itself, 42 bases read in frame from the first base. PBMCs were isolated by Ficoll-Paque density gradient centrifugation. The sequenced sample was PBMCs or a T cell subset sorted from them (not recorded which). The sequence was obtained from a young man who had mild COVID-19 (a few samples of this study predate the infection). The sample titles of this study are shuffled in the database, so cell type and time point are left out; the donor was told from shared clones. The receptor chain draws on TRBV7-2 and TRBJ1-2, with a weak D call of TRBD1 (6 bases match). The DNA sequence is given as TGTGCCAGCAGCCAACCCAGGGGAGAACATGGCTACACCTTC. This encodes CASSQPRGEHGYTF.